These 26 T cell receptor beta chains originate from one sample sequenced in a study of long-term antiretroviral therapy in people with HIV. The assay used was immunoSEQ (version v3.0), run at survey level. Clones were sequenced by immunoSEQ multiplex PCR, and TCRdb holds only the in-frame ones, with some missing. The sample records about 9,700 clones, roughly three quarters being singletons. Sequences were derived from unsorted PBMCs, sampled 1.8 years before starting antiretroviral therapy. All receptors derive from a man aged 40-50 years with HIV.

CDR3 protein: CASSLAQGPDTQYF. CDR3 sequence (DNA): TGCGCCAGCAGCTTGGCACAGGGTCCAGATACGCAGTATTTT. This chain links TRBV5-1 with TRBJ2-3; D perhaps matches TRBD1 (6 bases). The CDR3 length is 14 residues. V shed 0 bases and J shed 4 bases, with 9 bases lying between them. Looked up from germline, CDR1 is SGHRS and CDR2 is YFSETQ.

This sequence joins TRBV19 and TRBJ2-1, with 14 bases aligning to TRBD2. Germline V gene lookup returns CDR1 LNHDA and CDR2 SQIVND (reference sequence). V lost 5 bases to trimming and J lost 10 bases; unmatched junction nucleotides: 7. CDR3 length: 15 residues. CDR3 sequence (DNA): TGTGCCAGTAGTCCGGGACTAGCGGGGGATAAGGAGCAGTTCTTC. Its protein product is CASSPGLAGDKEQFF.

The chain carries TRBV5-1 and TRBJ2-1; 12 positions agree with TRBD2. The CDR3 contains 16 residues. Germline V CDR1 and CDR2: SGHRS, YFSETQ. V shed 3 bases and J 5 bases; nucleotides not matched to a gene: 6. The CDR3 spells CASSSSSGGAHNEQFF. The CDR3 nucleotides are TGCGCCAGCAGCTCATCTAGCGGGGGGGCCCACAATGAGCAGTTCTTC.

This clone has a handful of counts. This chain connects TRBV4-1 to TRBJ1-3; D gene unclear. Between the trimmed V and J ends, which lost 1 base and 2 bases, there was a span of 3 bases. There are 13 residues in the CDR3. Germline V lookup: CDR1 MGHRA, CDR2 YSYEKL. CDR3 nucleotide sequence: TGCGCCAGCAGCCAAGCTACTGGAAACACCATATATTTT. Protein product: CASSQATGNTIYF.

This chain uses TRBV12-5 with TRBJ2-7, with 8 bases that match TRBD1. Germline trimming cut 2 bases from V and 13 bases from J; bases unmatched to any gene: 10. CDR3 size: 13 residues. Germline loops: CDR1 LGHNT, CDR2 FRNRAP. The CDR3 DNA follows: TGTGCTAGTGGTTTGCCTGGGGCAGGGGGCAAATACTTC. Translating it yields CASGLPGAGGKYF.

This chain links TRBV10-2 with TRBJ1-2; D is unresolved. Per germline, CDR1 WSHSY and CDR2 SAAADI. The CDR3 covers 14 residues. Trimming removed 4 bases at V and 4 bases at J, with 13 bases between. CDR3 residues: CASSGRDQPYGYTF. CDR3 nucleotides: TGCGCCAGCAGTGGCCGGGATCAACCCTATGGCTACACCTTC.

The rearrangement joins TRBV7-9 to TRBJ1-6, with D unclear. Trimming shortened V by 4 bases and J by 0 bases, and 7 bases separated the two germline ends. Looked up from germline, CDR1 is SEHNR and CDR2 is FQNEAQ (reference sequence). The CDR3 has 15 residues. The CDR3 coding sequence is TGTGCCAGCAGCTCCTTCCCCTCCTATAATTCACCCCTCCACTTT. It is translated as CASSSFPSYNSPLHF.

The V and J genes are TRBV5-6 and TRBJ1-2; D unclear. The CDR3 is 13 residues long. Looked up from germline, CDR1 is SGHDT and CDR2 is YYEEEE. V gave up 3 bases and J gave up 8 bases, with 14 bases separating them. CDR3 bases: TGTGCCAGCAGCTATGGAGAATTGAGGGGCTACACCTTC. This encodes CASSYGELRGYTF.

The V call is TRBV11-2, the J call TRBJ2-2; no firm D call. The CDR3 covers 13 residues. Germline CDR1 reads SGHAT; CDR2 reads FQNNGV. Trimming cost V 5 bases and J 5 bases, with 9 bases left between them. The chain's CDR3 is CASSPFSTGELFF. CDR3 bases: TGTGCCAGCAGCCCATTCTCTACCGGGGAGCTGTTTTTT.

The chain carries TRBV2 and TRBJ1-4; a weak D match, TRBD1 (5 bases). Trimming removed 5 bases at V and 7 bases at J, with 14 bases between. This CDR3 contains 14 residues. Germline V CDR1 and CDR2: SNHLY, FYNNEI. This chain's CDR3 is CASSPMGPGEKLFF. The CDR3 DNA follows: TGTGCCAGCAGTCCCATGGGGCCTGGTGAAAAACTGTTTTTT.

This clone was seen just once. This chain connects TRBV19 to TRBJ1-4, with 9 nucleotides matching TRBD1. Germline CDR1 and CDR2: LNHDA and SQIVND (reference sequence). V shed 5 bases and J 1 base; nucleotides not matched to a gene: 11. The CDR3 runs 18 residues. The CDR3 spells CASSATSGTGQTNEKLFF. As DNA, the CDR3 is TGTGCCAGTAGTGCCACGTCCGGGACAGGGCAAACTAATGAAAAACTGTTTTTT.

The genes are TRBV5-1 and TRBJ2-7; D may be TRBD2 (6 bases). The CDR3 sequence is 16 residues long. Trimming left V 0 bases short and J 0 bases short, with 13 bases between. The germline CDR1 and CDR2 sequences are SGHRS and YFSETQ. The CDR3 DNA sequence: TGCGCCAGCAGCTTGGCCGGGGGAAAGGGCTCCTACGAGCAGTACTTC. This codes for CASSLAGGKGSYEQYF.

The chain couples TRBV5-1 to TRBJ2-7, with D perhaps matching TRBD2 (5 bases). The CDR3 is 13 amino acids. CDR1 and CDR2 (germline): SGHRS, YFSETQ. The V and J ends lost 0 bases and 6 bases respectively, with 10 bases between them. Here the CDR3 DNA reads TGCGCCAGCAGCTTGGCCGGGAATGGCGAGCAGTACTTC. This translates into CASSLAGNGEQYF.

The rearrangement joins TRBV19 to TRBJ2-3, with 7 bases aligning to TRBD2. The trim removed 2 bases at V and 6 bases at J, leaving 5 bases unmatched. CDR1 is LNHDA, CDR2 SQIVND, per germline (reference sequence). CDR3 length: 14 residues. In nucleotides, the CDR3 is TGTGCCAGTAGTATAATCGGGGGGACGGATACGCAGTATTTT. It specifies CASSIIGGTDTQYF.

This chain joins TRBV6-1 and TRBJ2-7, with 7 bases identical to TRBD1. This CDR3 is built from 15 residues. V was pared by 7 bases and J by 2 bases, with 11 bases of the junction left unmatched. Germline-derived CDR1 and CDR2 are MNHNS and SASEGT. CDR3 region: CASNLKRGLAYEQYF. CDR3 coding DNA: TGTGCCAGCAATCTGAAAAGGGGGCTAGCCTACGAGCAGTACTTC.

This chain connects TRBV6-5 to TRBJ2-5; possibly TRBD2 for D (7 bases). The CDR3 totals 13 residues. The germline V gene has CDR1 MNHEY and CDR2 SVGAGI. V lost 6 bases and J lost 5, with 13 bases in between. The CDR3 DNA sequence: TGTGCCAGCAGCCGGGGGGCCTGGGAGACCCAGTACTTC. This encodes CASSRGAWETQYF.

V is TRBV18 and J is TRBJ1-3; no firm D call. The CDR3 runs to 15 residues. V was cut by 3 bases and J by 0 bases, with 9 bases left in between. The germline CDR1 and CDR2 sequences are KGHSH and LQKENI. The CDR3: CASSPPISSGNTIYF. CDR3 bases: TGTGCCAGCTCACCTCCAATCTCCTCTGGAAACACCATATATTTT.

The chain employs TRBV6-6 and TRBJ2-2; D unresolved. This CDR3 has 15 residues. V shed 6 bases and J shed 1 base, with 12 bases lying between them. Germline V gene data show CDR1 as MNHNY and CDR2 as SVGAGI (reference sequence). CDR3 nucleotides: TGTGCCAGCAGAGACTCCGGCGGGAACACCGGGGAGCTGTTTTTT. Translation gives CASRDSGGNTGELFF.

The rearrangement uses TRBV30 and TRBJ1-1; TRBD1 might be the D (6 bases). Trimming took off 2 bases at V and 5 bases at J, with 15 bases between the two ends. CDR3 length: 14 residues. Germline V gene sequence: CDR1 GTSNPN, CDR2 SVGIG (reference sequence). The CDR3 sequence: CAWSSPGTITEAFF. CDR3 nucleotides: TGTGCCTGGAGTTCCCCCGGGACAATTACTGAAGCTTTCTTT.

The CDR3 DNA sequence: TGTGCCAGCAGTTTCCACAGTAACTATGGCTACACCTTC. Translated: CASSFHSNYGYTF. The rearrangement joins TRBV27 to TRBJ1-2, with D unclear. The CDR3 is made up of 13 amino acids. The germline V gene has CDR1 MNHEY and CDR2 SMNVEV (reference sequence). Trimming stripped 3 bases from V and 1 base from J, with 6 bases between.

V is TRBV19 and J is TRBJ1-5; 10 positions match TRBD1. Germline V gives CDR1 LNHDA, CDR2 SQIVND (reference sequence). This CDR3 has 16 amino acids. J was trimmed by 1 base and V by 4 bases; bases with no gene match: 4. The CDR3 loop reads CASSRTGGPSNQPQHF. The CDR3 DNA reads TGTGCCAGTAGTAGGACAGGGGGTCCCAGCAATCAGCCCCAGCATTTT. Full variable domain (outside the CDR3, taken from reference TRBV19 and TRBJ1-5): DGGITQSPKYLFRKEGQNVTLSCEQNLNHDAMYWYRQDPGQGLRLIYYSQIVNDFQKGDIAEGYSVSREKKESFPLTVTSAQKNPTAFYLCASSRTGGPSNQPQHFGDGTRLSIL.

This chain joins TRBV5-6 and TRBJ2-7, with 9 nucleotides matching TRBD1. The V gene end was trimmed by 4 bases and the J gene end by 2 bases; junction bases not matched to a gene: 4. There are 14 residues in the CDR3. CDR1 is SGHDT and CDR2 is YYEEEE in the germline V gene. The CDR3 sequence: CASSGQGRAYEQYF. In DNA form, the CDR3 reads TGTGCCAGCAGCGGACAGGGGAGGGCCTACGAGCAGTACTTC.

This rearrangement joins TRBV29-1 to TRBJ1-4; unclear D gene. CDR1 and CDR2 (germline): SQVTM, ANQGSEA. This CDR3 is 16 amino acids long. Trimming took 0 bases from V and 0 from J, leaving 11 bases between them. For the CDR3, the DNA is TGCAGCGTTGAAGATCCCCTGCAGCCAACTAATGAAAAACTGTTTTTT. Translating gives CSVEDPLQPTNEKLFF.

V and J are TRBV30 and TRBJ2-4; D gene ambiguous. Germline V CDR1 and CDR2: GTSNPN, SVGIG (reference sequence). V was shortened by 3 bases and J by 3 bases, with 9 bases between the two germline ends. This CDR3 is 13 amino acids long. The CDR3 DNA reads as TGTGCCTGGAGGACTCAGGACAAAAACATTCAGTACTTC. It encodes CAWRTQDKNIQYF.

The J gene is TRBJ1-4, the V gene TRBV7-9; a possible D gene is TRBD1 (5 bases). The CDR3 runs to 15 residues. Per germline, CDR1 SEHNR and CDR2 FQNEAQ (reference sequence). The V gene lost 3 bases and the J gene lost 5 bases, with 13 bases spanning the gap. The CDR3 sequence: CASSLGDAGNEKLFF. The CDR3 DNA reads as TGTGCCAGCAGCTTGGGGGACGCAGGAAATGAAAAACTGTTTTTT. The variable domain in full, completed from reference TRBV7-9 and TRBJ1-4, reads DTGVSQNPRHKITKRGQNVTFRCDPISEHNRLYWYRQTLGQGPEFLTYFQNEAQLEKSRLLSDRFSAERPKGSFSTLEIQRTEQGDSAMYLCASSLGDAGNEKLFFGSGTQLSVL.

The chain has TRBV27 and TRBJ2-1, with D perhaps TRBD1 or TRBD2 (5 bases each). CDR3 length equals 12 residues. CDR1 MNHEY and CDR2 SMNVEV come from the germline V gene (reference sequence). V dropped 11 bases and J dropped 9 bases, with 17 bases sitting between them. The DNA of the CDR3 is TGTGCCCTAAGGGACGGACTCGGTGAGCAGTTCTTC. It specifies CALRDGLGEQFF.